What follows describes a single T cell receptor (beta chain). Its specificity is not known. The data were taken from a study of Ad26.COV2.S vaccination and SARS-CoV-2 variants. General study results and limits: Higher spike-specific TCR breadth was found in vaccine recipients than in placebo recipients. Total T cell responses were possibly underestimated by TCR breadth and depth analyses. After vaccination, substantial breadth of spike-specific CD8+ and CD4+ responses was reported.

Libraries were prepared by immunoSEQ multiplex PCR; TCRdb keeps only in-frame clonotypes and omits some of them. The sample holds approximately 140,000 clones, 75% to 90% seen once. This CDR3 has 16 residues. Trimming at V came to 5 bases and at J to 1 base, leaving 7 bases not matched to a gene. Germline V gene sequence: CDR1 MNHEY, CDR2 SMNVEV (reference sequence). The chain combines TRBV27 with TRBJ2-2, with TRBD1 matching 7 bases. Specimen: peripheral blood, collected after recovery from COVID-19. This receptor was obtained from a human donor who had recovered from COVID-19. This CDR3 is CASSDPGTVNTGELFF. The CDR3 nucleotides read TGTGCCAGCAGTGATCCCGGGACAGTGAACACCGGGGAGCTGTTTTTT.